Each of the 21 T cell receptor beta chains below was sequenced from the same sample in a study of response to subunit inactivated influenza vaccine. TCRdb processed the RT-PCR reads anew with MiXCR; each CDR3 protein has one entry. Altogether around 570,000 distinct CDR3 sequences are present, around 8% being singletons, with the ten largest covering 10% to 15%. The material was PBMCs from blood, obtained 23 months after vaccination. These receptors came from a man aged 45 to 75 who received an inactivated influenza vaccine.

The chain combines TRBV9 with TRBJ2-2; possible D gene TRBD2, 6 bases. V gave up 2 bases and J gave up 6 bases, with 11 bases separating them. Germline V gene data show CDR1 as SGDLS and CDR2 as YYNGEE. The CDR3 extends over 14 amino acids. This chain's CDR3 is CASSVRGGAGELFF. CDR3 nucleotides: TGTGCCAGCAGCGTTCGGGGAGGCGCCGGGGAGCTGTTTTTT.

This clonotype appeared a few times. The chain employs TRBV4-1 and TRBJ2-6, with TRBD2 identical over 8 bases. V lost 4 bases and J lost 16; bases outside the gene matches: 6. There are 12 residues in the CDR3. Germline V gene lookup returns CDR1 MGHRA and CDR2 YSYEKL. CDR3 amino acids: CASSLRGEILTF. The CDR3 coding sequence is TGCGCCAGCAGCCTGCGGGGGGAGATACTGACTTTC.

This clonotype occurred a few times. V is TRBV5-1 and J is TRBJ2-3; D might be TRBD1 (6 bases). Per germline, CDR1 SGHRS and CDR2 YFSETQ. The CDR3 is 16 residues long. V lost 0 bases and J lost 1, with 12 bases in between. Written as DNA, the CDR3 is TGCGCCAGCAGCTTGGTTGGGGGCTCCGGCACAGATACGCAGTATTTT. Translated: CASSLVGGSGTDTQYF.

The V and J genes are TRBV10-1 and TRBJ2-3; TRBD2 matches 7 bases. In germline, CDR1 is WNHNN, CDR2 SYGVQD (reference sequence). V lost 0 bases, J lost 0 bases, and 3 bases stayed unmatched. CDR3 length equals 16 residues. The DNA of the CDR3 is TGCGCCAGCAGTGAGTCCCCGGGGGGAAGCACAGATACGCAGTATTTT. It encodes CASSESPGGSTDTQYF.

This clonotype was seen more than once but under ten times. The rearrangement links TRBV2 to TRBJ2-3, with TRBD2 identical over 8 bases. This CDR3 spans 17 amino acids. With 4 bases clipped from V and 0 bases from J, the junction kept 9 bases outside the gene matches. Germline V CDR1 and CDR2: SNHLY, FYNNEI. CDR3 nucleotides: TGTGCCAGCAGTGGTTGGGTAGCGGGGCCCAGCACAGATACGCAGTATTTT. It is translated as CASSGWVAGPSTDTQYF.

This clonotype was seen at least ten times. This chain connects TRBV7-2 to TRBJ2-3, with TRBD2 matching over 12 bases. Germline CDR1 is SGHTA and CDR2 is FQGNSA. Trimming at V came to 5 bases and at J to 2 bases, leaving 8 bases not matched to a gene. This CDR3 is built from 17 residues. The CDR3 DNA reads as TGTGCCAGCAGCCACACTAGACTAGCGGGGGACACAGATACGCAGTATTTT. Its protein is CASSHTRLAGDTDTQYF.

The genes are TRBV11-2 and TRBJ2-2, with no clear D. The CDR3 contains 14 residues. CDR1 is SGHAT and CDR2 is FQNNGV in the germline V gene. Trimming removed 5 bases at V and 5 bases at J, with 12 bases between. The CDR3 DNA follows: TGTGCCAGCAGCCCAGACATTTCTACCGGGGAGCTGTTTTTT. It is translated as CASSPDISTGELFF.

The table lists this clonotype with many counts. The chain couples TRBV7-2 to TRBJ2-3, with 8 bases identical to TRBD1. Germline assignment: CDR1 SGHTA and CDR2 FQGNSA. The CDR3 covers 15 residues. With 5 bases clipped from V and 2 bases from J, the junction kept 6 bases outside the gene matches. CDR3 in amino acids: CASSPGQAYTDTQYF. The DNA for the CDR3 is TGTGCCAGCAGCCCGGGACAGGCCTACACAGATACGCAGTATTTT.

This chain links TRBV18 with TRBJ2-2; 10 positions agree with TRBD2. The J segment lost 0 bases and the V segment lost 3 bases, leaving 7 bases of the junction unmatched. This CDR3 has 18 residues. The germline CDR1 and CDR2 sequences are KGHSH and LQKENI. The CDR3 DNA sequence: TGTGCCAGCTCACCCTCCCCTAGCGGGGGATCGAACACCGGGGAGCTGTTTTTT. As protein: CASSPSPSGGSNTGELFF.

This clonotype was counted a few times. The CDR3 DNA follows: TGCGCCAGCAGTGACGCGGGGGATCCGAACACCGGGGAGCTGTTTTTT. This sequence encodes CASSDAGDPNTGELFF. This rearrangement joins TRBV5-1 to TRBJ2-2; TRBD2 matches at 7 bases. CDR1 is SGHRS, CDR2 YFSETQ, per germline. The CDR3 is 16 amino acids. Trimming cost V 5 bases and J 0 bases; bases outside gene matches: 7.

This clonotype was seen a few times. The chain couples TRBV20-1 to TRBJ2-7; 10 bases are a match to TRBD2. From germline, CDR1 is DFQATT and CDR2 SNEGSKA (reference sequence). This CDR3 contains 14 residues. V was pared by 1 base and J by 3 bases, with 3 bases of the junction left unmatched. The CDR3 DNA follows: TGCAGTGCTAGAGGGACTAGCGGATACTACGAGCAGTACTTC. Translating it yields CSARGTSGYYEQYF.

This clonotype came up many times. The V and J genes are TRBV12-3 or TRBV12-4 and TRBJ2-7, with D maybe TRBD1 (5 bases). The CDR3 extends over 14 amino acids. Trimming took 1 base from V and 0 from J, leaving 7 bases between them. The CDR3 sequence: CASSLGGHSYEQYF. The CDR3 region has the DNA TGTGCCAGCAGTTTAGGGGGCCACTCCTACGAGCAGTACTTC.

This clonotype was observed a few times. V gene TRBV12-3 or TRBV12-4 combines with J gene TRBJ1-5; D gene unclear. V lost 8 bases to trimming and J lost 6 bases, with 11 bases between them. The length of the CDR3 is 12 residues. DNA for the CDR3: TGTGCCAGCCGGGTGGGTCCTCAGCCCCAGCATTTT. The encoded protein is CASRVGPQPQHF.

The chain couples TRBV20-1 to TRBJ1-4, with D unclear. The CDR3 sequence is 12 residues long. The germline V gene encodes CDR1 DFQATT and CDR2 SNEGSKA (reference sequence). Trimming stripped 1 base from V and 4 bases from J, with 4 bases between. CDR3 region: CSARGGNEKLFF. The CDR3 DNA reads TGCAGTGCTAGAGGCGGTAATGAAAAACTGTTTTTT.

This clonotype was observed many times. The chain couples TRBV9 to TRBJ1-5; D unclear. Germline CDR1 SGDLS, CDR2 YYNGEE. V lost 4 bases to trimming and J lost 4 bases, with 15 bases between them. The CDR3 contains 15 residues. The CDR3 sequence is CASSPLGGKNQPQHF. CDR3 nucleotide sequence: TGTGCCAGCAGCCCGCTTGGAGGGAAGAATCAGCCCCAGCATTTT. Full variable domain (outside the CDR3, taken from reference TRBV9 and TRBJ1-5): DSGVTQTPKHLITATGQRVTLRCSPRSGDLSVYWYQQSLDQGLQFLIQYYNGEERAKGNILERFSAQQFPDLHSELNLSSLELGDSALYFCASSPLGGKNQPQHFGDGTRLSIL.

The CDR3 loop is CASIPGTANTGELFF. CDR3 nucleotide sequence: TGTGCCAGTATCCCTGGGACAGCGAACACCGGGGAGCTGTTTTTT. The rearrangement uses TRBV28 and TRBJ2-2; TRBD1 matches 7 bases. The V gene end was trimmed by 9 bases and the J gene end by 0 bases; junction bases not matched to a gene: 7. The CDR3 contains 15 residues. Germline V gene data show CDR1 as MDHEN and CDR2 as SYDVKM.

This clonotype came up many times. V and J are TRBV7-2 and TRBJ2-1; 10 nucleotides line up with TRBD2. The CDR3 runs to 15 residues. J lost 8 bases, V lost 5 bases, and 9 bases had no gene match. Germline V gene data show CDR1 as SGHTA and CDR2 as FQGNSA. The chain's CDR3 is CASSRSGGAFYEQFF. Here the CDR3 DNA reads TGTGCCAGCAGCCGGAGCGGGGGGGCTTTCTATGAGCAGTTCTTC.

The sample holds a few counts of this clonotype. The chain couples TRBV19 to TRBJ1-5, with a tentative D call TRBD1 (6 bases). CDR3 length equals 16 residues. The V and J ends lost 6 bases and 4 bases respectively, with 19 bases between them. CDR1 is LNHDA and CDR2 is SQIVND in the germline V gene (reference sequence). This CDR3 reads CASRLGGAHRNQPQHF. CDR3 coding DNA: TGTGCCAGTAGGCTTGGGGGCGCTCATAGGAATCAGCCCCAGCATTTT. The variable domain in full, completed from reference TRBV19 and TRBJ1-5, reads DGGITQSPKYLFRKEGQNVTLSCEQNLNHDAMYWYRQDPGQGLRLIYYSQIVNDFQKGDIAEGYSVSREKKESFPLTVTSAQKNPTAFYLCASRLGGAHRNQPQHFGDGTRLSIL.

The rearrangement uses TRBV12-3 or TRBV12-4 and TRBJ2-7, with 8 bases identical to TRBD2. Trimming at V came to 3 bases and at J to 3 bases, leaving 13 bases not matched to a gene. The length of the CDR3 is 17 residues. The CDR3 is CASSFGGRLALFYEQYF. The CDR3 DNA follows: TGTGCCAGCAGTTTTGGCGGACGACTAGCGCTCTTCTACGAGCAGTACTTC.

This clonotype has a count of ten or more. The chain couples TRBV20-1 to TRBJ2-7; 9 positions agree with TRBD1. V was clipped by 1 base and J by 5 bases; unmatched bases: 6. Germline V gene sequence: CDR1 DFQATT, CDR2 SNEGSKA (reference sequence). The CDR3 length is 14 residues. For the CDR3, the DNA is TGCAGTGCTAGAGTGGGGACAGGGTATAACGAGCAGTACTTC. It yields the protein CSARVGTGYNEQYF.

The rearrangement joins TRBV28 to TRBJ1-1; D is uncertain. This CDR3 region has 14 residues. Germline V gives CDR1 MDHEN, CDR2 SYDVKM. Trimming left V 7 bases short and J 3 bases short, with 15 bases between. In DNA form, the CDR3 reads TGTGCCAGCAACCCACTCAGTAAGGACACTGAAGCTTTCTTT. Its protein product is CASNPLSKDTEAFF. The entire variable domain, with the rest obtained from reference TRBV28 and TRBJ1-1, is as follows: DVKVTQSSRYLVKRTGEKVFLECVQDMDHENMFWYRQDPGLGLRLIYFSYDVKMKEKGDIPEGYSVSREKKERFSLILESASTNQTSMYLCASNPLSKDTEAFFGQGTRLTVV.